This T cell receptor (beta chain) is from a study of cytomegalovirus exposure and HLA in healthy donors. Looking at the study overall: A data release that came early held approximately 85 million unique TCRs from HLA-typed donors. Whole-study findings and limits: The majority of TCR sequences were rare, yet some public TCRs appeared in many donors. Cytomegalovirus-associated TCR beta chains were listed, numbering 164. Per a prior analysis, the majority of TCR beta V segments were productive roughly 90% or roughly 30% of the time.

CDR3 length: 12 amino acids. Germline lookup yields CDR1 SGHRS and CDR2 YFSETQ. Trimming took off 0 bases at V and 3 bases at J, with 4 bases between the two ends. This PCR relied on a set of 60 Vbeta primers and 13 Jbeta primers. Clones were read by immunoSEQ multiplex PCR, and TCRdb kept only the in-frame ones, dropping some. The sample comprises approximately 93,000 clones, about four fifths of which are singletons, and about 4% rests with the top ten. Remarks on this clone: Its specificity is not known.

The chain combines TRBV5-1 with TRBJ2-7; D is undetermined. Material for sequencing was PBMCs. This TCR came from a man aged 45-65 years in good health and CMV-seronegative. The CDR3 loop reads CASSLDYYEQYF. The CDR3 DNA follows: TGCGCCAGCAGCTTGGACTACTACGAGCAGTACTTC. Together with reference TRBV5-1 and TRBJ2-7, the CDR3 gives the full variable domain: KAGVTQTPRYLIKTRGQQVTLSCSPISGHRSVSWYQQTPGQGLQFLFEYFSETQRNKGNFPGRFSGRQFSNSRSEMNVSTLELGDSALYLCASSLDYYEQYFGPGTRLTVT.